This TCR beta chain was obtained from a study of blood T cell repertoires in COVID-19. This CDR3 is 16 amino acids long. Trimming removed 0 bases from V and 0 bases from J, with 6 bases in between. Germline loops: CDR1 MNHNS, CDR2 SASEGT. In the study's own analysis: Reference gene primers were amplified, and this amplification served to estimate nucleated cell counts. TCRdb's table, derived via immunoSEQ multiplex PCR, lists solely in-frame clones and lacks some. V and J calls and clone size come straight from that table; D and trimming were deduced from the DNA. The profile shows tens of thousands of clones, around 84% of them singletons. Seattle participants joined during active infection and were tracked over time.

This TCR came from a man between 60 and 70 years old with COVID-19, enrolled during active disease. The specimen sequenced was peripheral blood. The chain carries TRBV6-1 and TRBJ2-6; D is ambiguous. This CDR3 is CASSEAISSGANVLTF. The CDR3 region has the DNA TGTGCCAGCAGTGAAGCTATTTCCTCTGGGGCCAACGTCCTGACTTTC.